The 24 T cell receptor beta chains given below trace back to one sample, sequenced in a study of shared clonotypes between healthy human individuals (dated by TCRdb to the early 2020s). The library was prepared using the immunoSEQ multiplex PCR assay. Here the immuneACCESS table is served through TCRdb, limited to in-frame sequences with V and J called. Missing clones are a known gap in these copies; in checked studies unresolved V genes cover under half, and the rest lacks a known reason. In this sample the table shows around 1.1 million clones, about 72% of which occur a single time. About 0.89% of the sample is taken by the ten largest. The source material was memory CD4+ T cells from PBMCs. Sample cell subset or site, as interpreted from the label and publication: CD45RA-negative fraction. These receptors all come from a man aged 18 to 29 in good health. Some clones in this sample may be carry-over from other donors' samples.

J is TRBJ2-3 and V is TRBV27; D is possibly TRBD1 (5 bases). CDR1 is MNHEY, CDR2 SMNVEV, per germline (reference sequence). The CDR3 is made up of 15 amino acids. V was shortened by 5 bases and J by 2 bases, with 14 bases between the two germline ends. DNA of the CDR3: TGTGCCAGCAGTCGCCGGCAGGGATTCACAGATACGCAGTATTTT. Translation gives CASSRRQGFTDTQYF.

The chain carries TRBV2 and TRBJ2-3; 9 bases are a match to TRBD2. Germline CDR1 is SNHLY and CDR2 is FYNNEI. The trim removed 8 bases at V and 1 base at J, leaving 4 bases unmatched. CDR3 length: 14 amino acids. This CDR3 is CASPRTSGTDTQYF. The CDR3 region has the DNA TGTGCCAGCCCGAGGACTAGCGGCACAGATACGCAGTATTTT.

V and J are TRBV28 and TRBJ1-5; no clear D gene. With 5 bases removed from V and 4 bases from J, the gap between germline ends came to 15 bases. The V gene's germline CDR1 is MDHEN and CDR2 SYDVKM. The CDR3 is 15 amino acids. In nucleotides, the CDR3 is TGTGCCAGCAGTCCCCCGGACGGTCAGAATCAGCCCCAGCATTTT. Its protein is CASSPPDGQNQPQHF.

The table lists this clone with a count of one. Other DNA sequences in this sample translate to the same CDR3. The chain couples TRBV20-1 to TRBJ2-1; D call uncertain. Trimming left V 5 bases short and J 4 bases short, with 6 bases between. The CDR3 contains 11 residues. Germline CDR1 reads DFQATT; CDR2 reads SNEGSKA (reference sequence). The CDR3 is CSASPYNEQFF. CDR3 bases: TGCAGTGCTTCCCCATACAATGAGCAGTTCTTC.

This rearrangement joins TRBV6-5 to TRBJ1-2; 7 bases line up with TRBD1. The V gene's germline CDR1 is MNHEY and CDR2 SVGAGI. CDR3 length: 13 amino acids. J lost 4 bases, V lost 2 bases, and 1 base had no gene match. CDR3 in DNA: TGTGCCAGCAGTTACGACAGGGCCTATGGCTACACCTTC. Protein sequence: CASSYDRAYGYTF.

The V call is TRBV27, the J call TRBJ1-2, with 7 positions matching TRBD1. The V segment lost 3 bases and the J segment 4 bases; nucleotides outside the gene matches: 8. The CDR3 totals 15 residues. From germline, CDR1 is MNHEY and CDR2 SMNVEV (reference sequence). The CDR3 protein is CASSLSATGSYGYTF. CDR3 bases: TGTGCCAGCAGTTTGAGCGCGACAGGGAGCTATGGCTACACCTTC.

The CDR3, as DNA: TGTGCCAGCAGTCCAGGACAGGACCTCTCCTACGAGCAGTACTTC. Amino acids: CASSPGQDLSYEQYF. This chain uses TRBV7-9 with TRBJ2-7, with 7 bases matching TRBD1. There are 15 residues in the CDR3. After removal of 6 bases from V and 0 bases from J, the junction contained 8 bases not matched to a gene. Germline V lookup: CDR1 SEHNR, CDR2 FQNEAQ (reference sequence).

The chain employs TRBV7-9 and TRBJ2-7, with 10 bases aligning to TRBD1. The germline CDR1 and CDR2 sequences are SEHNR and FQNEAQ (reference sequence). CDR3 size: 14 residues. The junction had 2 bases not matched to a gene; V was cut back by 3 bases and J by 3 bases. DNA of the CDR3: TGTGCCAGCAGCTTCGGACAGGGGGACTACGAGCAGTACTTC. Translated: CASSFGQGDYEQYF.

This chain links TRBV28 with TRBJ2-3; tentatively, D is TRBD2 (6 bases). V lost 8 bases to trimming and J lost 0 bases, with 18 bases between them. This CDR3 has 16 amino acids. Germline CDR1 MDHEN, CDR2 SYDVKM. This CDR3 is CASPRLGGSSTDTQYF. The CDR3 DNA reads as TGTGCCAGCCCCCGCTTGGGAGGATCTAGCACAGATACGCAGTATTTT. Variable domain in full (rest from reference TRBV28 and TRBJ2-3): DVKVTQSSRYLVKRTGEKVFLECVQDMDHENMFWYRQDPGLGLRLIYFSYDVKMKEKGDIPEGYSVSREKKERFSLILESASTNQTSMYLCASPRLGGSSTDTQYFGPGTRLTVL.

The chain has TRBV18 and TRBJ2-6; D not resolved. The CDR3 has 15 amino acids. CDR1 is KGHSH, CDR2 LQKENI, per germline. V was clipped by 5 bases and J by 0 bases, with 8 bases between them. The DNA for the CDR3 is TGTGCCAGCTCAACGGAAAGCTCTGGGGCCAACGTCCTGACTTTC. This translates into CASSTESSGANVLTF. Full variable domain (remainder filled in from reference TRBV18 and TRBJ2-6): NAGVMQNPRHLVRRRGQEARLRCSPMKGHSHVYWYRQLPEEGLKFMVYLQKENIIDESGMPKERFSAEFPKEGPSILRIQQVVRGDSAAYFCASSTESSGANVLTFGAGSRLTVL.

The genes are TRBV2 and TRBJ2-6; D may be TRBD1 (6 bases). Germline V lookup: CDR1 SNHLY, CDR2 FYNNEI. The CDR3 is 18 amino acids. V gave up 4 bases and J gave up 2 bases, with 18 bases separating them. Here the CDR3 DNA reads TGTGCCAGCAGTGCCCGAGGGGGATTAATGACTGGGGCCAACGTCCTGACTTTC. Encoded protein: CASSARGGLMTGANVLTF.

CDR3: CASSIGVRAGYTF. CDR3 in DNA: TGTGCCAGTAGTATAGGGGTGCGGGCTGGCTACACCTTC. V gene TRBV19 combines with J gene TRBJ1-2, with D unclear. The CDR3 sequence is 13 residues long. The germline V gene has CDR1 LNHDA and CDR2 SQIVND (reference sequence). Trimming took off 1 base at V and 7 bases at J, with 10 bases between the two ends. Complete variable domain (other parts from reference TRBV19 and TRBJ1-2): DGGITQSPKYLFRKEGQNVTLSCEQNLNHDAMYWYRQDPGQGLRLIYYSQIVNDFQKGDIAEGYSVSREKKESFPLTVTSAQKNPTAFYLCASSIGVRAGYTFGSGTRLTVV.

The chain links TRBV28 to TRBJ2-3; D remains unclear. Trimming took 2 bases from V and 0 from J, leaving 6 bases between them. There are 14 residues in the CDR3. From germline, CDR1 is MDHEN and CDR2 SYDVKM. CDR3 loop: CASSLPSSTDTQYF. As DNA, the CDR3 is TGTGCCAGCAGTTTACCCAGTAGCACAGATACGCAGTATTTT.

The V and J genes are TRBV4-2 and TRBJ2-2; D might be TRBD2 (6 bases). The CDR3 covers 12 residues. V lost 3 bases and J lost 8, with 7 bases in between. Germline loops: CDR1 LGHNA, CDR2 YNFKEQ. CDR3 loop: CASSQTRGELFF. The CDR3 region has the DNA TGTGCCAGCAGCCAGACTAGGGGGGAGCTGTTTTTT.

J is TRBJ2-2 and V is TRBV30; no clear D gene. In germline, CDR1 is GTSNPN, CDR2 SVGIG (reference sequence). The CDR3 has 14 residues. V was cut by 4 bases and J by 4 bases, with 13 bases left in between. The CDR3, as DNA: TGTGCCTGGAAAAGGCTACAGCGCACCGGGGAGCTGTTTTTT. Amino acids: CAWKRLQRTGELFF.

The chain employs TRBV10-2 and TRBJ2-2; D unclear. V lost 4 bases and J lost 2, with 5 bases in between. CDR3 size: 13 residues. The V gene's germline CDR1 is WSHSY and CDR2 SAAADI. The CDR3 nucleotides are TGCGCCAGCAGTGTAACAAACACCGGGGAGCTGTTTTTT. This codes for CASSVTNTGELFF.

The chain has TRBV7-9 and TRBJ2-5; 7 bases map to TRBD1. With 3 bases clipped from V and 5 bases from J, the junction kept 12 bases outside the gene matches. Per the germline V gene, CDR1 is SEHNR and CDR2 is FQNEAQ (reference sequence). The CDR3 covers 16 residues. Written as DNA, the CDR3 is TGTGCCAGCAGCTTCCAACCTGGACAGGTCGGGGAGACCCAGTACTTC. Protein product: CASSFQPGQVGETQYF.

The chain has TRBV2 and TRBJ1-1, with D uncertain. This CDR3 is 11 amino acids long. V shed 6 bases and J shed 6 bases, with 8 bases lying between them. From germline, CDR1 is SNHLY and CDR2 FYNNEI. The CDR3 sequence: CASREGSEAFF. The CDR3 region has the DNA TGTGCCAGCAGGGAGGGCTCTGAAGCTTTCTTT.

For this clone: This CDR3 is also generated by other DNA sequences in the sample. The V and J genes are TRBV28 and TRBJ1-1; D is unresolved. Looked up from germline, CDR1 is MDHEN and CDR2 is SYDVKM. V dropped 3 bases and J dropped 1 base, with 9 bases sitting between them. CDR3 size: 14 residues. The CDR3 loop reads CASSLGGSNTEAFF. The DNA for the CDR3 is TGTGCCAGCAGTTTGGGCGGATCGAACACTGAAGCTTTCTTT.

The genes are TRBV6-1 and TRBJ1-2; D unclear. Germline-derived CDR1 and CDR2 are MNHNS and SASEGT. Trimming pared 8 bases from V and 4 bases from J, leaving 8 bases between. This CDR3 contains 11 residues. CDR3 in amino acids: CASGSSYGYTF. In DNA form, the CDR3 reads TGTGCCAGCGGATCCTCCTATGGCTACACCTTC.

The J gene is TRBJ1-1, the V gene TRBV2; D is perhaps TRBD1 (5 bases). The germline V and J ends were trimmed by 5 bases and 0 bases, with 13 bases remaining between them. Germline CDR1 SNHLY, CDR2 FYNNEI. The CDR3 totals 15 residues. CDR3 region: CASSYQGFMNTEAFF. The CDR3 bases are TGTGCCAGCAGTTACCAGGGATTCATGAACACTGAAGCTTTCTTT.

The CDR3 nucleotides read TGTGCCAGCAGCTCTTATAGCGGAAGCTCCTACGAGCAGTACTTC. Encoded protein: CASSSYSGSSYEQYF. The chain couples TRBV28 to TRBJ2-7, with D perhaps TRBD2 (6 bases). Per the germline V gene, CDR1 is MDHEN and CDR2 is SYDVKM. The CDR3 is 15 residues long. Trimming took off 6 bases at V and 0 bases at J, with 15 bases between the two ends. Looking up the rest from reference TRBV28 and TRBJ2-7 gives the full variable domain: DVKVTQSSRYLVKRTGEKVFLECVQDMDHENMFWYRQDPGLGLRLIYFSYDVKMKEKGDIPEGYSVSREKKERFSLILESASTNQTSMYLCASSSYSGSSYEQYFGPGTRLTVT.

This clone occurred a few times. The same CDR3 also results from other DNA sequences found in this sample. The chain's CDR3 is CASSTGSTDTQYF. CDR3 nucleotide sequence: TGCGCCAGCAGCACCGGTTCCACAGATACGCAGTATTTT. V gene TRBV5-1 combines with J gene TRBJ2-3; D is unresolved. CDR1 is SGHRS, CDR2 YFSETQ, per germline. V was shortened by 4 bases and J by 2 bases, with 8 bases between the two germline ends. This CDR3 is built from 13 residues. Drawing the rest from reference TRBV5-1 and TRBJ2-3, the complete variable domain is KAGVTQTPRYLIKTRGQQVTLSCSPISGHRSVSWYQQTPGQGLQFLFEYFSETQRNKGNFPGRFSGRQFSNSRSEMNVSTLELGDSALYLCASSTGSTDTQYFGPGTRLTVL.

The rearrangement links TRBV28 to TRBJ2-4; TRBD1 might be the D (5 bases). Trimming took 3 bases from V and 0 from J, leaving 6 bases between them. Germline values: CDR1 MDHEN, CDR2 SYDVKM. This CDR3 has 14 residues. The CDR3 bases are TGTGCCAGCAGTTTCCAGGGAGCCAAAAACATTCAGTACTTC. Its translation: CASSFQGAKNIQYF. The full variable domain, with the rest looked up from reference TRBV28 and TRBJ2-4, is DVKVTQSSRYLVKRTGEKVFLECVQDMDHENMFWYRQDPGLGLRLIYFSYDVKMKEKGDIPEGYSVSREKKERFSLILESASTNQTSMYLCASSFQGAKNIQYFGAGTRLSVL.